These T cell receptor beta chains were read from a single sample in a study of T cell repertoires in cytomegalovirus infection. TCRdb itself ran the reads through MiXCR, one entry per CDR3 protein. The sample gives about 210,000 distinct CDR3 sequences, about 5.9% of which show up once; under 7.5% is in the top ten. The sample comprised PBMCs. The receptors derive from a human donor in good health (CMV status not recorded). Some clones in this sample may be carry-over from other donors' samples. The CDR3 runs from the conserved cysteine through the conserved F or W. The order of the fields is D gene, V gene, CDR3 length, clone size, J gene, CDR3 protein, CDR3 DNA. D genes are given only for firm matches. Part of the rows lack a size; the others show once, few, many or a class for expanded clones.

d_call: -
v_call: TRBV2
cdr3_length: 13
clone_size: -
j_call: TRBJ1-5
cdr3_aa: CASVDGPNQPQHF
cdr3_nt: TGTGCCAGCGTAGACGGTCCAAATCAGCCCCAGCATTTT

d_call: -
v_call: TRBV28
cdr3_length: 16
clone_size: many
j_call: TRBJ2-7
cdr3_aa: CASSLIGRQGTDEQYF
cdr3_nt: TGTGCCAGCAGTTTAATAGGCCGGCAGGGGACCGACGAGCAGTACTTC

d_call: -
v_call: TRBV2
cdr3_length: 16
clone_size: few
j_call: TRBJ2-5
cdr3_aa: CASSEEAGVYQETQYF
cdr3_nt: TGTGCCAGCAGTGAAGAGGCAGGCGTTTACCAAGAGACCCAGTACTTC

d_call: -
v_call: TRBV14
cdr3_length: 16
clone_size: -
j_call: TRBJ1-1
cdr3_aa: CASSWGVGGPYTEAFF
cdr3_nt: TGTGCCAGCAGTTGGGGGGTCGGGGGGCCCTACACTGAAGCTTTCTTT

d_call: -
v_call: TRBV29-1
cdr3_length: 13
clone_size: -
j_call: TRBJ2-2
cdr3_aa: CSGEDGNTGELFF
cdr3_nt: TGCAGCGGCGAGGACGGTAACACCGGGGAGCTGTTTTTT

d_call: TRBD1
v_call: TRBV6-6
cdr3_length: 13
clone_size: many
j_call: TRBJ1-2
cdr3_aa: CASSQQGSYGYTF
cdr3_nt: TGTGCCAGCAGCCAACAGGGGTCCTATGGCTACACCTTC

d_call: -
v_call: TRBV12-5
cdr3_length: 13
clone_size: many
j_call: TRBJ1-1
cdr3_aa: CASGLEVGTEAFF
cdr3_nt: TGTGCTAGTGGCCTCGAGGTAGGGACTGAAGCTTTCTTT

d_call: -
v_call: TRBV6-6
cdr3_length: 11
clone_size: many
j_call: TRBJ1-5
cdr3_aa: CASRTNQPQHF
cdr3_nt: TGTGCCAGCCGGACTAATCAGCCCCAGCATTTT

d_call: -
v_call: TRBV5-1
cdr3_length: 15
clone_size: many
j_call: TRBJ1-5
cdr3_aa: CASSLGAGNGQPQHF
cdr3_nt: TGCGCCAGCAGCTTGGGTGCCGGGAATGGTCAGCCCCAGCATTTT

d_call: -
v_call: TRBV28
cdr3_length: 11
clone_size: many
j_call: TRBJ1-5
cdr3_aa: CASSLGQPQHF
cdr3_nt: TGTGCCAGCAGCTTAGGTCAGCCCCAGCATTTT

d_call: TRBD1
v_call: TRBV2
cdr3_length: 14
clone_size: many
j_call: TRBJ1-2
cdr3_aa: CASRGEGQGSGYTF
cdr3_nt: TGTGCCAGCAGAGGGGAGGGACAGGGTAGCGGCTACACCTTC

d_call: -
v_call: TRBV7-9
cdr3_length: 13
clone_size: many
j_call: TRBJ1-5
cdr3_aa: CASSLGPNQPQHF
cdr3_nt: TGTGCCAGCAGCTTAGGTCCCAATCAGCCCCAGCATTTT

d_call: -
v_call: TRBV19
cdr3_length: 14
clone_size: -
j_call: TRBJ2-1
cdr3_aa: CASSSGLPLNEQFF
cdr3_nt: TGTGCCAGTAGTTCCGGTCTCCCTCTCAATGAGCAGTTCTTC

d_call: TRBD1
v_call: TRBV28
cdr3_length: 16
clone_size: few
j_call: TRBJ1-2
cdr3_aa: CASSPGGGAVFFGYTF
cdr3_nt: TGTGCCAGCAGCCCCGGAGGGGGCGCAGTATTTTTTGGCTACACCTTC

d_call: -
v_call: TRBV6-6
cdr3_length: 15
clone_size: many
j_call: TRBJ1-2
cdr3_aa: CASRPGRKGDYGYTF
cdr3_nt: TGTGCCAGCAGGCCGGGACGGAAGGGCGACTATGGCTACACCTTC

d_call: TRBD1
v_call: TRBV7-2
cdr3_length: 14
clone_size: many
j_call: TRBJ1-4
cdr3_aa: CASSLTGGTEKLFF
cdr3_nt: TGTGCCAGCAGCCTGACAGGGGGAACGGAAAAACTGTTTTTT

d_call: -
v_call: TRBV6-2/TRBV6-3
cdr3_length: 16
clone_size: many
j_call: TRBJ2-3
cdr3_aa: CASSYSAAKSTDTQYF
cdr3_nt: TGTGCCAGCAGTTACTCCGCAGCGAAATCCACAGATACGCAGTATTTT

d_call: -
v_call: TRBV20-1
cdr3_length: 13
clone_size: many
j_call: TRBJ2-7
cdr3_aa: CSAPTGLVLEQYF
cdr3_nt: TGCAGTGCTCCGACCGGCTTGGTTCTCGAGCAGTACTTC

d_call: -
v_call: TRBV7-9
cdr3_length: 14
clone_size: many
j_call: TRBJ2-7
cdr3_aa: CASSLGTGLYEQYF
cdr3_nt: TGTGCCAGCAGCTTAGGGACGGGGCTCTACGAGCAGTACTTC

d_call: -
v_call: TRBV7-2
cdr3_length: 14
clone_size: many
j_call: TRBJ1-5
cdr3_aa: CASSLSRGNQPQHF
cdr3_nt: TGTGCCAGCAGCTTAAGCCGGGGGAATCAGCCCCAGCATTTT

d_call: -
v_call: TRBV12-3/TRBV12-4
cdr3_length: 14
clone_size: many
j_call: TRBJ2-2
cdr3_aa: CASRPTENTGELFF
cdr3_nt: TGTGCCAGCAGACCGACAGAGAACACCGGGGAGCTGTTTTTT

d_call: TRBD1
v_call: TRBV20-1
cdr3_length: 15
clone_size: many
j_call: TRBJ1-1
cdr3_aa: CSADRQGVMNTEAFF
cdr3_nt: TGCAGTGCTGACCGACAGGGGGTCATGAACACTGAAGCTTTCTTT

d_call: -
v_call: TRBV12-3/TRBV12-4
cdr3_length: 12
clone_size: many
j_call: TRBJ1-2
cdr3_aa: CASSLEPYGYTF
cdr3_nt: TGTGCCAGCAGTTTGGAGCCCTATGGCTACACCTTC

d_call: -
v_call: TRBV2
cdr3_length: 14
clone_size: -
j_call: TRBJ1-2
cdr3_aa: CASSDRGRGYGYTF
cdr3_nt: TGTGCCAGCAGTGATAGAGGGCGGGGCTATGGCTACACCTTC

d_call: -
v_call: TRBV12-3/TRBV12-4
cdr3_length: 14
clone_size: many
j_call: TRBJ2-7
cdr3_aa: CASSSFLGGYEQYF
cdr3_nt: TGTGCCAGCAGTTCATTCCTGGGGGGTTACGAGCAGTACTTC

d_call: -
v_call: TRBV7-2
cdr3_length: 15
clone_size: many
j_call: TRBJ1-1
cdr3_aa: CASNGQTGLNTEAFF
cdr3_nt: TGTGCCAGCAATGGACAGACGGGATTGAACACTGAAGCTTTCTTT

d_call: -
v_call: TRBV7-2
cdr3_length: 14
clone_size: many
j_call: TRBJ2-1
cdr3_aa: CASSTLTDYNEQFF
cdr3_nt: TGTGCCAGCAGCACCCTGACAGACTACAATGAGCAGTTCTTC

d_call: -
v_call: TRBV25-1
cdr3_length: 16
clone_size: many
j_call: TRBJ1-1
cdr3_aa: CASSEEGRARNTEAFF
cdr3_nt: TGTGCCAGCAGCGAAGAGGGCAGGGCCCGGAACACTGAAGCTTTCTTT

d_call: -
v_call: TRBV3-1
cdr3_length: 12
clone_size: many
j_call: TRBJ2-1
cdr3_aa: CASSQGGVEQFF
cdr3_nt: TGTGCCAGCAGCCAGGGAGGAGTTGAGCAGTTCTTC

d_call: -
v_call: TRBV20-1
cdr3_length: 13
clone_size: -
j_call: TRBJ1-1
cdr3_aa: CSATPDRNTEAFF
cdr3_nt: TGCAGTGCCACCCCGGACCGGAACACTGAAGCTTTCTTT

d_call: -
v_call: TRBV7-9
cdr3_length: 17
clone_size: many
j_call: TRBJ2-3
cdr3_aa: CASSGRQEPNHTDTQYF
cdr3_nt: TGTGCCAGCAGCGGTCGACAGGAGCCGAACCACACAGATACGCAGTATTTT

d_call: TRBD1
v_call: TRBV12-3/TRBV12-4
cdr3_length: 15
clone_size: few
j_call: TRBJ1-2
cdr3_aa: CASSLGDSSNYGYTF
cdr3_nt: TGTGCCAGCAGTCTCGGGGACAGCTCTAACTATGGCTACACCTTC

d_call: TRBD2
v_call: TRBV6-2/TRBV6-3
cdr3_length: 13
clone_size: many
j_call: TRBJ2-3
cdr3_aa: CASSYVAGDPGHF
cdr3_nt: TGTGCCAGCAGTTACGTAGCGGGGGACCCGGGGCATTTT

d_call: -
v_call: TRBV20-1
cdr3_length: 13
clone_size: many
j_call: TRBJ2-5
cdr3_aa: CSARGSALQTQYF
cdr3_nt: TGCAGTGCTAGAGGATCGGCCCTCCAGACCCAGTACTTC

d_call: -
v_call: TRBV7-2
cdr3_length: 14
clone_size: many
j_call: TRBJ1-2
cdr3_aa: CASSPNTGDYGYTF
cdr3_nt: TGTGCCAGCAGCCCGAACACGGGGGACTATGGCTACACCTTC

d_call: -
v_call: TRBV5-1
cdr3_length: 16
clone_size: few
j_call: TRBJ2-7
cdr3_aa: CASSLGLTNRFYEQYF
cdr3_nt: TGCGCCAGCAGCTTGGGGCTGACCAACCGCTTCTACGAGCAGTACTTC

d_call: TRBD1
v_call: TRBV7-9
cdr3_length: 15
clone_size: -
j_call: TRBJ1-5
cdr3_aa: CASSLSGQHNQPQHF
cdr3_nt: TGTGCCAGCAGCCTCTCGGGACAGCACAATCAGCCCCAGCATTTT

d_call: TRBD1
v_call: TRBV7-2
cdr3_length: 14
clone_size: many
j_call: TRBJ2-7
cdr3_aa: CASSPRTGTYEQYF
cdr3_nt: TGTGCCAGCAGCCCTCGGACAGGGACCTACGAGCAGTACTTC

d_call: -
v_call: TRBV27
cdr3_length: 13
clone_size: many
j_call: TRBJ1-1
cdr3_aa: CASSFPGQTEAFF
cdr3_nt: TGTGCCAGCAGTTTTCCAGGGCAAACTGAAGCTTTCTTT

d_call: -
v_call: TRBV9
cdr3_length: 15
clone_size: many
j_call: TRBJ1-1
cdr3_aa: CASSVSGNHATEAFF
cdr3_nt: TGTGCCAGCAGCGTTTCCGGGAATCACGCCACTGAAGCTTTCTTT

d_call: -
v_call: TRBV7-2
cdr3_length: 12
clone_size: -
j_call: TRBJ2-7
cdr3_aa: CASSDSGSGQYF
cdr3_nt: TGTGCCAGCAGCGATAGCGGTAGTGGGCAGTACTTC

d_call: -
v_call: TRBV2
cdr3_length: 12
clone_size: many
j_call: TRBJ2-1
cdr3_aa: CASSEAGHEQFF
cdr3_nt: TGTGCCAGCAGTGAAGCAGGTCATGAGCAGTTCTTC

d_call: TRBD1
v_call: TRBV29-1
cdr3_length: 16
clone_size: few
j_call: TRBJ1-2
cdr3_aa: CSVTDRGGGSNYGYTF
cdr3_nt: TGCAGCGTTACCGACAGGGGTGGTGGTTCTAACTATGGCTACACCTTC

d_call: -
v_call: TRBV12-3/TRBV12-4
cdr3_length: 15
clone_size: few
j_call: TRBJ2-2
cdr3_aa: CASSLGQMNTGELFF
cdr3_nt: TGTGCCAGCAGTTTGGGGCAGATGAACACCGGGGAGCTGTTTTTT

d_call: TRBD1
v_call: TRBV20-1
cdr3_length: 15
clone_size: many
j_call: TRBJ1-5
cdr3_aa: CSASQGASGNQPQHF
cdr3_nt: TGCAGTGCCAGTCAGGGGGCGTCGGGCAATCAGCCCCAGCATTTT

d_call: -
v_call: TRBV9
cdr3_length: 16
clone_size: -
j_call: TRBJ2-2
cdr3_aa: CASSVATAEHPGELFF
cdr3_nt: TGTGCCAGCAGCGTAGCTACAGCAGAACACCCCGGGGAGCTGTTTTTT

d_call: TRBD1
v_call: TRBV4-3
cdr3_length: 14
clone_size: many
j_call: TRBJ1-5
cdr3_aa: CASSLSTGRQPQHF
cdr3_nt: TGCGCCAGCAGCCTCTCGACAGGGCGACAGCCCCAGCATTTT

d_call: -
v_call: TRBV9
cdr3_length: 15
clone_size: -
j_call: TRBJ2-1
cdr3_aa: CASSVGWGGTDEQFF
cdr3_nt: TGTGCCAGCAGCGTAGGGTGGGGGGGCACCGATGAGCAGTTCTTC

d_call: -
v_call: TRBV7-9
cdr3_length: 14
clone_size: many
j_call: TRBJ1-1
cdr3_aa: CASSARKEDTEAFF
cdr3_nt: TGTGCCAGCAGCGCAAGAAAGGAGGACACTGAAGCTTTCTTT

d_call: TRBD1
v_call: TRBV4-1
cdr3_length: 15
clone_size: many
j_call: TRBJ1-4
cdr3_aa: CASSQDRHRNEKLFF
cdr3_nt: TGCGCCAGCAGCCAGGACAGGCACAGGAATGAAAAACTGTTTTTT

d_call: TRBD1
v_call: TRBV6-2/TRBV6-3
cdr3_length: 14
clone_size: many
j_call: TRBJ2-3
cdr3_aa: CASRKDRLADTQYF
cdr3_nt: TGTGCCAGCAGAAAGGACAGGCTTGCAGATACGCAGTATTTT

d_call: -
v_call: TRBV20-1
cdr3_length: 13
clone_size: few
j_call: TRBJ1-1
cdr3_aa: CSASAYRTNSLVF
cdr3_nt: TGCAGTGCTAGCGCTTATCGGACAAACTCACTCGTATTT

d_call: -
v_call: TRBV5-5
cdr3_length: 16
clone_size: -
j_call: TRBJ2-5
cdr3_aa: CASSLAWGGQPETQYF
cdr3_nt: TGTGCCAGCAGCTTGGCCTGGGGGGGCCAACCAGAGACCCAGTACTTC

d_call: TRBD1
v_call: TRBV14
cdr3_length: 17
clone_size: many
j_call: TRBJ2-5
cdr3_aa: CASSQGPPGTGPETQYF
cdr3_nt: TGTGCCAGCAGCCAAGGGCCCCCCGGGACAGGTCCCGAGACCCAGTACTTC

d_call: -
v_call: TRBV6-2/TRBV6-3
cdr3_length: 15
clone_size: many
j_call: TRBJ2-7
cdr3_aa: CASSLRSGVSGEQYF
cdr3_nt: TGTGCCAGCAGCCTGAGGAGTGGAGTCTCGGGCGAGCAGTACTTC